The sequence of this TCR beta chain was determined in a study of cytomegalovirus exposure and HLA in healthy donors. Study results and caveats: Researchers reported that a few CMV-associated chains were confirmed in vitro as CMV antigen-specific.

Germline V lookup: CDR1 MGHDK, CDR2 SYGVNS. The CDR3 is 12 residues long. The ends lost 8 bases at V and 2 bases at J; junction bases unmatched: 3. Worth noting for this clone: What it binds is not known.

The PCR was carried out with 60 Vbeta primers and 13 Jbeta primers. Sequencing was performed with immunoSEQ multiplex PCR; in TCRdb, only in-frame clones are kept and a portion is missing. The data show some 110,000 clones, with roughly 75% seen just once and 1.5% to 2% held by the top ten. The sample consisted of PBMCs. The clonotype comes from a woman between 40 and 55 years old in good health and CMV-seronegative. This chain links TRBV25-1 with TRBJ2-7; 7 bases line up with TRBD2. CDR3 nucleotides: TGTGCCAGCTGGGGGAGGGCCTACGAGCAGTACTTC. It translates to CASWGRAYEQYF.